One sample yielded the 20 T cell receptor beta chains listed below, sequenced in a study of blood T cell repertoires in COVID-19. Profiled with immunoSEQ multiplex PCR; TCRdb holds only in-frame clones, not every one. The profile shows some 240,000 clones, around 81% of them singletons. Sequencing was carried out using peripheral blood. These receptors all come from an elderly woman with COVID-19, enrolled during active disease.

The V call is TRBV14, the J call TRBJ1-5; D remains unclear. The germline V gene has CDR1 SGHDN and CDR2 FVKESK. The CDR3 runs to 13 residues. Trimming cost V 3 bases and J 7 bases, with 10 bases left between them. This CDR3 reads CASSQGRGQPQHF. Here the CDR3 DNA reads TGTGCCAGCAGCCAGGGTCGGGGACAGCCCCAGCATTTT.

The chain links TRBV18 to TRBJ1-3, with a tentative D call TRBD1 (6 bases). The CDR3 runs 14 residues. The germline gives CDR1 KGHSH, CDR2 LQKENI. Trimming pared 4 bases from V and 3 bases from J, leaving 10 bases between. The CDR3 DNA reads TGTGCCAGCTCACGGGACACCCTTGGAAACACCATATATTTT. Translating gives CASSRDTLGNTIYF.

The chain has TRBV3-1 (or the pseudogene TRBV3-2) and TRBJ2-5; TRBD1 is a possible D gene (5 bases). Germline CDR1 is LGHDT and CDR2 is YNNKEL (reference sequence). V gave up 2 bases and J gave up 3 bases, with 10 bases separating them. CDR3 length: 14 residues. The CDR3 spells CASSQLTVEETQYF. The CDR3 DNA is TGTGCCAGCAGCCAACTGACAGTGGAAGAGACCCAGTACTTC.

The chain has TRBV7-9 and TRBJ2-7; a weak D match, TRBD1 (6 bases). Trimming left V 1 base short and J 3 bases short, with 13 bases between. The CDR3 length is 15 residues. Germline values: CDR1 SEHNR, CDR2 FQNEAQ (reference sequence). The CDR3 region is CASSLDIPGHYEQYF. In DNA, the CDR3 is TGTGCCAGCAGCTTAGACATCCCGGGACACTACGAGCAGTACTTC.

The chain carries TRBV6-6 and TRBJ1-5; D remains unclear. CDR3 length equals 14 residues. V was shortened by 3 bases and J by 3 bases, with 9 bases between the two germline ends. The germline CDR1 and CDR2 sequences are MNHNY and SVGAGI (reference sequence). The CDR3 is CASSYIQDNQPQHF. The CDR3 bases are TGTGCCAGCAGTTATATCCAGGACAATCAGCCCCAGCATTTT.

The rearrangement joins TRBV24-1 to TRBJ2-5; 9 bases match TRBD2. V lost 1 base and J lost 5; bases outside the gene matches: 4. Germline CDR1 KGHDR, CDR2 SFDVKD. The CDR3 has 15 amino acids. The chain's CDR3 is CATSDFVAGVETQYF. The CDR3 region has the DNA TGTGCCACCAGTGATTTCGTAGCGGGAGTGGAGACCCAGTACTTC.

The chain is built from TRBV9 and TRBJ2-7; 9 bases align to TRBD1. Germline V gene lookup returns CDR1 SGDLS and CDR2 YYNGEE. The CDR3 sequence is 18 residues long. The trim removed 0 bases at V and 5 bases at J, leaving 15 bases unmatched. CDR3 sequence reads: CASSVGVGGDREPNEQYF. CDR3 nucleotide sequence: TGTGCCAGCAGCGTAGGTGTGGGGGGGGACAGGGAACCCAACGAGCAGTACTTC.

V and J are TRBV29-1 and TRBJ1-1; 7 bases fit TRBD1. Per the germline V gene, CDR1 is SQVTM and CDR2 is ANQGSEA. Losses at the gene ends were 4 bases for V and 0 bases for J; bases not matched to a gene: 2. The CDR3 has 13 residues. This chain's CDR3 is CSVAGQLNTEAFF. The CDR3 nucleotides read TGCAGCGTTGCGGGACAGTTGAACACTGAAGCTTTCTTT.

This clone was counted a few times. This chain's CDR3 is CASSRRGTLHF. CDR3 DNA sequence: TGTGCCAGCAGTCGCCGGGGGACCCTCCACTTT. This chain joins TRBV2 and TRBJ1-6, with D perhaps TRBD1 (5 bases). V lost 5 bases and J lost 14, with 10 bases in between. The CDR3 loop spans 11 amino acids. CDR1 is SNHLY and CDR2 is FYNNEI in the germline V gene.

J is TRBJ2-6 and V is TRBV14; 9 nucleotides align to TRBD1. The V segment lost 4 bases and the J segment 0 bases; nucleotides outside the gene matches: 10. The CDR3 length is 19 residues. Germline assignment: CDR1 SGHDN and CDR2 FVKESK. CDR3: CASSPHFGQGLSGANVLTF. CDR3 coding DNA: TGTGCCAGCAGCCCCCATTTTGGACAGGGGCTCTCTGGGGCCAACGTCCTGACTTTC.

The chain is built from TRBV2 and TRBJ2-3; D is unresolved. V lost 5 bases and J 1 base, leaving 10 bases between the germline ends. The V gene's germline CDR1 is SNHLY and CDR2 FYNNEI. The CDR3 contains 14 residues. The CDR3 DNA follows: TGTGCCAGCAGTCGAGGTCTGGGCACAGATACGCAGTATTTT. It specifies CASSRGLGTDTQYF.

This clone was seen more than once but under ten times. The chain combines TRBV18 with TRBJ1-6; D is perhaps TRBD1 (5 bases). Trimming shortened V by 5 bases and J by 5 bases, and 13 bases separated the two germline ends. The CDR3 has 15 amino acids. Germline CDR1 reads KGHSH; CDR2 reads LQKENI. CDR3 residues: CASSSVPGNNSPLHF. The CDR3 nucleotides are TGTGCCAGCTCATCCGTACCAGGGAATAATTCACCCCTCCACTTT.

The rearrangement uses TRBV7-2 and TRBJ1-4; 10 bases line up with TRBD1. CDR3 length: 18 residues. CDR1 and CDR2 from the germline V gene are SGHTA and FQGNSA. J lost 7 bases, V lost 5 bases, and 16 bases had no gene match. The chain's CDR3 is CASSNRSGQGYLSEKLFF. The CDR3 nucleotides are TGTGCCAGCAGCAATCGATCGGGACAGGGGTATCTGAGTGAAAAACTGTTTTTT.

The genes are TRBV7-9 and TRBJ1-3; 7 nucleotides align to TRBD1. Per the germline V gene, CDR1 is SEHNR and CDR2 is FQNEAQ (reference sequence). This CDR3 contains 13 residues. The CDR3 DNA is TGTCTCACCGGGACAGCCTCTGGAAACACCATATATTTT. Its translation: CLTGTASGNTIYF.

This sequence joins TRBV5-4 and TRBJ2-5, with a possible D match to TRBD2 (5 bases). The CDR3 runs to 16 residues. Trimming stripped 5 bases from V and 1 base from J, with 18 bases between. CDR1 and CDR2 (germline): SGHNT, YYREEE (reference sequence). The CDR3 region is CASSLPTAASQETQYF. The CDR3 coding sequence is TGTGCCAGCAGTCTCCCAACAGCGGCCTCCCAAGAGACCCAGTACTTC.

V usage is TRBV7-9 and J usage is TRBJ1-6, with a weak D call TRBD1 (6 bases). The V gene lost 4 bases and the J gene lost 7 bases, with 14 bases spanning the gap. This CDR3 has 15 residues. From germline, CDR1 is SEHNR and CDR2 FQNEAQ (reference sequence). CDR3 amino acids: CASSSGSTGNSPLHF. The CDR3 nucleotides read TGTGCCAGCAGCTCCGGAAGTACAGGGAATTCACCCCTCCACTTT.

This clone was counted a few times. This chain links TRBV10-3 with TRBJ1-2, with 11 bases fitting TRBD1. V dropped 4 bases and J dropped 3; count of bases not matched to a gene: 10. This CDR3 has 17 amino acids. CDR1 and CDR2 from the germline V gene are ENHRY and SYGVKD. CDR3 DNA sequence: TGTGCCATCAGTGTTCCCAATAGGGACAGGGGGTACTATGGCTACACCTTC. Encoded protein: CAISVPNRDRGYYGYTF.

This clone was detected ten times or more. The chain carries TRBV6-5 and TRBJ1-1, with a weak D call TRBD1 (5 bases). The germline V and J ends were trimmed by 2 bases and 2 bases, with 9 bases remaining between them. Germline V gene sequence: CDR1 MNHEY, CDR2 SVGAGI. The CDR3 has 14 residues. CDR3 nucleotide sequence: TGTGCCAGCAGTTACATGGGGCTCAACACTGAAGCTTTCTTT. Translation: CASSYMGLNTEAFF.

The chain is built from TRBV28 and TRBJ2-5, with D maybe TRBD2 (5 bases). The CDR3 has 17 residues. V was cut by 1 base and J by 3 bases, with 18 bases left in between. Germline assignment: CDR1 MDHEN and CDR2 SYDVKM. The CDR3 protein is CASSLSGGSSFKETQYF. The CDR3 coding sequence is TGTGCCAGCAGTTTATCAGGCGGGTCGAGTTTTAAAGAGACCCAGTACTTC.

The rearrangement joins TRBV3-1 (or the pseudogene TRBV3-2) to TRBJ2-5; the match to TRBD1 covers 9 bases. Germline CDR1 reads LGHDT; CDR2 reads YNNKEL (reference sequence). The CDR3 runs 12 residues. Trimming removed 9 bases from V and 5 bases from J; junction bases left unmatched: 4. For the CDR3, the DNA is TGTGCCAGTCGACAGGGGGGGGAGACCCAGTACTTC. It codes for CASRQGGETQYF.